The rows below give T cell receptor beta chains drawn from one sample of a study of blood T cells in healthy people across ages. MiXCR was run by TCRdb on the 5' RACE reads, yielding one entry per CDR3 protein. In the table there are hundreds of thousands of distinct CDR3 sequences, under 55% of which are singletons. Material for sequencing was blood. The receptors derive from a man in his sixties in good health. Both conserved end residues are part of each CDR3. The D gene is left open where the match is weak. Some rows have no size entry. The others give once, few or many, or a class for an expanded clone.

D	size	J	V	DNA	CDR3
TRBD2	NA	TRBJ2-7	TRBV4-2	TGTGCCAGCAGCCGGACTAGCGGGCCACGAGCCCAACAGTACTTC	CASSRTSGPRAQQYF
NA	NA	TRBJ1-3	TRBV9	TGTGCCAGCAGCCCGAATCCCAACTCTGGAAACACCATATATTTT	CASSPNPNSGNTIYF
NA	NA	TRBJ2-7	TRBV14	TGTGCCAGCAGCCAAGGGGACAACGCCGTTGCCTACGAGCAGTACTTC	CASSQGDNAVAYEQYF
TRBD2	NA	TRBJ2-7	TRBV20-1	TGCAGTGCTTTTACTAGCGGGGTTTCCTACGAGCAGTACTTC	CSAFTSGVSYEQYF
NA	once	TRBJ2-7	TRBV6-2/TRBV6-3	TGTGCCAGCAGTTACCCAACCACAGGGTTGGATGATTGCGAGCAGTACTTC	CASSYPTTGLDDCEQYF
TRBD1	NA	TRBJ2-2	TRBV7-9	TGTGCCAGCAGCTTCCGACGGACAGGGGGCCGTACCGGGGAGCTGTTTTTT	CASSFRRTGGRTGELFF
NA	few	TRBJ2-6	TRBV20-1	TGCAGTGCTAGAAAGACAGTTTCTGGGGCCAACGTCCTGACTTTC	CSARKTVSGANVLTF
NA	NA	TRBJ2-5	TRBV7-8	TGTGCCAGCAGCCCTAGACAGAATCTCTTCCAAGAGACCCAGTACTTC	CASSPRQNLFQETQYF
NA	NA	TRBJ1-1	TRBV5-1	TGCGCCAGCAGCCGGGTGGGAGGAGACACTGAAGCTTTCTTT	CASSRVGGDTEAFF
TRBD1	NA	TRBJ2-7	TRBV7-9	TGTGCCAGCAGCTTGGGCAGGGGGCTCTCCTACGAGCAGTACTTC	CASSLGRGLSYEQYF
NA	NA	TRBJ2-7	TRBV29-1	TGCAGCGTTGTTAAAGGCCTATACGAGCAGTACTTC	CSVVKGLYEQYF
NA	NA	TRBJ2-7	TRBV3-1	TGTGCCAGCATAGTGGACCGCTCAGACGAGCAGTACTTC	CASIVDRSDEQYF
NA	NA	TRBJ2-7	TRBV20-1	TGCAGTGCGACGGTACCGAATCTAGTCTACGAGCAGTACTTC	CSATVPNLVYEQYF
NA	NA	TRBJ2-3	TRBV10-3	TGTGCCATCAGTGGGGAGACACGGGGGCTAGCAGATACGCAGTATTTT	CAISGETRGLADTQYF
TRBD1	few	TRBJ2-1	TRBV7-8	TGTGCCAGCAGCTTAGCGGGGACAGCCTACAATGAGCAGTTCTTC	CASSLAGTAYNEQFF
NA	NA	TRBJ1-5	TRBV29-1	TGCAGCGTTGCCCAGGATCTTCAACAGCCCCAGCATTTT	CSVAQDLQQPQHF
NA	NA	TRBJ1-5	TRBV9	TGTGCCAGCAGCGAGGGCGGTTATAGCGATCAGCCCCAGCATTTT	CASSEGGYSDQPQHF
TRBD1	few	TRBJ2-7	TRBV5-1	TGCGCCAGCAGCTACTCCGGGACAGGGGGCTCCTACGAGCAGTACTTC	CASSYSGTGGSYEQYF
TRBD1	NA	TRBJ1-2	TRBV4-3	TGCGCCAGCAGCCAACGGACAGGGAAGGGCTACACCTTC	CASSQRTGKGYTF
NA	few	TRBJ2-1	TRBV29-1	TGCAGCGTTGAAGGCCCCGGTTGGTCACATCACATGGGCTCCTACAATGAGCAGTTCTTC	CSVEGPGWSHHMGSYNEQFF
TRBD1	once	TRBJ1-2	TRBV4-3	TGCGCCAGCAGCCGTTCGGACAGGGGGCAAAGGATTGGGTGGCATGGCTACACCTTC	CASSRSDRGQRIGWHGYTF
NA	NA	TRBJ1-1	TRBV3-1	TGTGCCAGCAGCCAAGATAGGGAGAGGGAAGCTTTCTTT	CASSQDREREAFF
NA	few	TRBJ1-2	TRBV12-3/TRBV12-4	TGTGCCAGCAGATCGGACGGGCCCTATGGCTACACCTTC	CASRSDGPYGYTF
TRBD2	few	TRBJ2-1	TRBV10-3	TGTGCCGCGGGGGGGGCGGGGACTACCTACAATGAGCAGTTCTTC	CAAGGAGTTYNEQFF
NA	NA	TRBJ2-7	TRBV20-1	TGCAGTGCCCCTAGAATAGACAGGCTCTACGAGCAGTACTTC	CSAPRIDRLYEQYF
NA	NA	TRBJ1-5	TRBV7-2	TGTGCCAGCAGCTTAGTTGGGACGGTCGTTCAGCCCCAGCATTTT	CASSLVGTVVQPQHF
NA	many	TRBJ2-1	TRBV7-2	TGTGCCAGCAGCTTGGCACAGGGCGCCTACAATGAGCAGTTCTTC	CASSLAQGAYNEQFF
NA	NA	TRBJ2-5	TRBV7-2	TGTGCCAGCAGCACCGACTTTGGACAAGAGACCCAGTACTTC	CASSTDFGQETQYF
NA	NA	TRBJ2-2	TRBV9	TGTGCCAGCACACCAACCGGGACTTTAACCGGGGAGCTGTTTTTT	CASTPTGTLTGELFF
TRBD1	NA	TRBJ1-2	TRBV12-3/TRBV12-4	TGTGCCAGCGGAGTAGGACAGGTAGCTAACTATGGCTACACCTTC	CASGVGQVANYGYTF
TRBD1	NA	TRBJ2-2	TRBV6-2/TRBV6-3	TGTGCCAGCAGTTCGGACAGGGTTGGGAACGGGGAGCTGTTTTTT	CASSSDRVGNGELFF
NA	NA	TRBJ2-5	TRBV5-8	TGTGCCAGCAGCTTGGGTGTGGACAGAGAGACCCAGTACTTC	CASSLGVDRETQYF
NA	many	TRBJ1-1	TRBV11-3	TGTGCCAGCAGCTTAAAACAGAACACTGAAGCTTTCTTT	CASSLKQNTEAFF
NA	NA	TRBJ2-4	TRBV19	TGTGCCAGTAGTAGACCCTCTCGGAATCAGTACTTC	CASSRPSRNQYF
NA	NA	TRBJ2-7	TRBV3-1	TGTGCCAGCAGCACTAGGACAGGAGGGGAGTCCGAGCAGTACTTC	CASSTRTGGESEQYF
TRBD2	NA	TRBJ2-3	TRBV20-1	TGCAGTGTCTGGACTAGTCTTGCAGATACGCAGTATTTT	CSVWTSLADTQYF
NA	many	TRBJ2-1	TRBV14	TGTGCCAGCAGCCAAGCACCCCTTACTATGAGATTCTCCTACAATGAGCAGTTCTTC	CASSQAPLTMRFSYNEQFF
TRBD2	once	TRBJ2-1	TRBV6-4	TGTGCCAGCAGTGACGCGACGGGGGGGCGGGATGAGCAGTTCTTC	CASSDATGGRDEQFF
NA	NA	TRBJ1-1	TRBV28	TGTGCCAGCAGAACTCCAGGGAAACGGGACACTGAAGCTTTCTTT	CASRTPGKRDTEAFF
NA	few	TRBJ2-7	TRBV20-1	TGCAGTGCTACTATAGGGTTAACCGGCGAGCAGTACTTC	CSATIGLTGEQYF
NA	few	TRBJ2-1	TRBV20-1	TGCAGTGCTAGGAATCAGGAGGGAGTGGGCAATGAGCAGTTCTTC	CSARNQEGVGNEQFF
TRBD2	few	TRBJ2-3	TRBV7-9	TGTGCCAGCAGCTTAAGTAAGGCGGGGGGCCAAGATACGCAGTATTTT	CASSLSKAGGQDTQYF
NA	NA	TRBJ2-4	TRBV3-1	TGTGCCAGCAGCCAAGGACAGGTCAAGACGTACTTC	CASSQGQVKTYF
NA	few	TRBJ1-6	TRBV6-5	TGTGCCAGCAGTTATGGGGGGCCTTCCTATAATTCACCCCTCCACTTT	CASSYGGPSYNSPLHF
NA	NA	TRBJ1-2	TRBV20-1	TGCATTAGCCCCAGGGCTAACTATGGCTACACCTTC	CISPRANYGYTF
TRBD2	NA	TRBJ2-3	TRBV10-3	TGTGCCACGGGACTAGCGGGGACAGATACGCAGTATTTT	CATGLAGTDTQYF
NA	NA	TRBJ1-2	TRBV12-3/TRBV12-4	TGTGCCAGCAGTAAGGGGGGTGCCTATGGCTACACCTTC	CASSKGGAYGYTF
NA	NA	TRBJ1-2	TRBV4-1	TGCGCCAGCAGCCAAGATCACGGGGGCGCGGATGGCTACACCTTC	CASSQDHGGADGYTF
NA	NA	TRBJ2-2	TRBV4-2	TGTGCCAGCAGCCTGACGGGGGTAGGGAGTCCCGGGGAGCTGTTTTTT	CASSLTGVGSPGELFF
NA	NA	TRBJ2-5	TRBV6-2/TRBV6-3	TGTGCCAGCAGCCCTTACGAAGCCGGCCAAGAGACCCAGTACTTC	CASSPYEAGQETQYF
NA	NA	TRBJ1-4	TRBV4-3	TGCGCCAGCAGCCAACAAACCTACAGGCCGAATGAAAAACTGTTTTTT	CASSQQTYRPNEKLFF
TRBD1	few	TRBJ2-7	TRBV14	TGTGCCAGCAGCGGACAGGCCCTCAGTAACTACGAGCAGTACTTC	CASSGQALSNYEQYF
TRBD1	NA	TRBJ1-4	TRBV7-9	TGTGCCAGCAGCTCACCGGGACAGGAGAGGCGAAGGGAGGAAAAACTGTTTTTT	CASSSPGQERRREEKLFF
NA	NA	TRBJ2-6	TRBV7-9	TGTGCCAGCAGAGGACTCCAGGGTTCTGGGGCCAACGTCCTGACTTTC	CASRGLQGSGANVLTF
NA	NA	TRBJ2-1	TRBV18	TGTGCCAGCTCACCACCCAGAGGGTCCTACAATGAGCAGTTCTTC	CASSPPRGSYNEQFF
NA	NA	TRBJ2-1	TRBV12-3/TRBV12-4	TGTGCCAGCAGTCCCCTAGTGGGGGGCTCCTACAATGAGCAGTTCTTC	CASSPLVGGSYNEQFF
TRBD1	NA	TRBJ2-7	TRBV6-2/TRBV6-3	TGTGCCAGCAGTTACACGGACAGGGGGACCTACGAGCAGTACTTC	CASSYTDRGTYEQYF
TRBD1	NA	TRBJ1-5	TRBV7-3	TGTGCCAGCAGCTTAACCCGAGGACAGGGGATGAATCAGCCCCAGCATTTT	CASSLTRGQGMNQPQHF